This T cell receptor (beta chain) was retrieved from a study of shared clonotypes between healthy human individuals. Repertoires were generated with immunoSEQ multiplex PCR, while TCRdb's copy carries only in-frame clones and drops some. The profile shows over 1.4 million clones, roughly 96% of them singletons. The length of the CDR3 is 16 residues. Unmatched junction bases numbered 5, after V lost 1 base and J lost 5 bases. From germline, CDR1 is SGHAT and CDR2 FQNNGV. The TCR originated in a man in his thirties or forties in good health. The gene calls are TRBV11-2 and TRBJ2-5; 12 nucleotides line up with TRBD2. Sample: naive CD4+ T cells sorted from blood. The subset here: CD45RA+ positively selected. The CDR3 region has the DNA TGTGCCAGCAGCTTAGGGACTAGCGGGACAATGGAGACCCAGTACTTC. It yields the protein CASSLGTSGTMETQYF.